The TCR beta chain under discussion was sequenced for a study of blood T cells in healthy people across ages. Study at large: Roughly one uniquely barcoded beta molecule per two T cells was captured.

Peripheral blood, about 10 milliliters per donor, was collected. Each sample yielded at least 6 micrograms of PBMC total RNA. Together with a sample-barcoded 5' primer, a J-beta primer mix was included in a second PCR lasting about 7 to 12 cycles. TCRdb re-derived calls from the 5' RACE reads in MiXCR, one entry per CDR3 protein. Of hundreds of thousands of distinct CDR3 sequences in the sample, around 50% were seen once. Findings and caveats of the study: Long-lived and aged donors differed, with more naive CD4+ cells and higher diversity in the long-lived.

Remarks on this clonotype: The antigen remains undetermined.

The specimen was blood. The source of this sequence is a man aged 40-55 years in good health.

This CDR3 is CASSPSASGHLTDTQYF. In nucleotides, the CDR3 is TGTGCCAGCAGCCCATCGGCATCGGGACACCTCACAGATACGCAGTATTTT. The chain combines TRBV7-2 with TRBJ2-3; D may be TRBD1 (6 bases). Germline V gene data show CDR1 as SGHTA and CDR2 as FQGNSA. The CDR3 has 17 amino acids. V was trimmed by 5 bases and J by 2 bases, leaving 20 bases between them.